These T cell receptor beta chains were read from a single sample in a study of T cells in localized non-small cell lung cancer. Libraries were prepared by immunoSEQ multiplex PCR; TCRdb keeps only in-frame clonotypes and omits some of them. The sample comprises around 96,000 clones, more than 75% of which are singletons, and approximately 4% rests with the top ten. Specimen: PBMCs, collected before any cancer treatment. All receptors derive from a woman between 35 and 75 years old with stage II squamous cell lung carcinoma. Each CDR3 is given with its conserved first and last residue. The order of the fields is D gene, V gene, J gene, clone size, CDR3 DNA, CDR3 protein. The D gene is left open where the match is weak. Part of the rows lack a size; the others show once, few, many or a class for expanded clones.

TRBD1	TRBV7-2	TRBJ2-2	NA	TGTGCCAGCAGCTTTACCGGGACAGCCTACACCGGGGAGCTGTTTTTT	CASSFTGTAYTGELFF
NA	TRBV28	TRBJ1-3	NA	TGTGCCAGCAGCTCCTATTCAGGGTCTGGAAACACCATATATTTT	CASSSYSGSGNTIYF
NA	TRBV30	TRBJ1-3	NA	TGTGCCTGGAGTCTACCAAGGGGGTCTGGAAACACCATATATTTT	CAWSLPRGSGNTIYF
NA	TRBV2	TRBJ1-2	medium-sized	TGTGCCAGCAGTGGGACTGTTGGCTACACCTTC	CASSGTVGYTF
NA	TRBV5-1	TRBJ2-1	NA	TGCGCCAGCAGCCGCGAACAGGGCAGGTATGAGCAGTTCTTC	CASSREQGRYEQFF
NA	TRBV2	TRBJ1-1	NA	TGTGCCAGCAGAGGCCTGACAGGTAGCACTGAAGCTTTCTTT	CASRGLTGSTEAFF
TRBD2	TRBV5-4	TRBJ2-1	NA	TGTGCCAGCAGCTTGGAGGCTAGCGGCTACAATGAGCAGTTCTTC	CASSLEASGYNEQFF
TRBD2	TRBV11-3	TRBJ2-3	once	TGTGCCAGCAGCTTAGGACTAGCGGGAAGCACAGATACGCAGTATTTT	CASSLGLAGSTDTQYF
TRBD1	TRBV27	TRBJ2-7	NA	TGTGCCAGCACCCTATTCGGACAGGGGGTCAACGAGCAGTACTTC	CASTLFGQGVNEQYF
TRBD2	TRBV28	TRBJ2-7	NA	TGTGCCAGCAGTTTTAGCGGGGGGACCTACGAGCAGTACTTC	CASSFSGGTYEQYF
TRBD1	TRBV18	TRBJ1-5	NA	TGTGCCAGCTCACCTTGGGACAGGTCCCGAGATAGCAATCAGCCCCAGCATTTT	CASSPWDRSRDSNQPQHF
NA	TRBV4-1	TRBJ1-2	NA	TGCGCCAGCAGCCAAATTGGAGGGGATTTTGGCTACACCTTC	CASSQIGGDFGYTF
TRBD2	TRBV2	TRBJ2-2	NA	TGTGCCAGCGGGTTAGCGGGGAACACCGGGGAGCTGTTTTTT	CASGLAGNTGELFF
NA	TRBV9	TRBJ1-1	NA	TGTGCCAGCAGCGCCTATCAGGGGCCGGCCACTGAAGCTTTCTTT	CASSAYQGPATEAFF